This T cell receptor (beta chain) came from a study of molecular identifiers for immune sequencing clone quantification. TCRdb re-analysed the PCR reads in MiXCR, keeping a single row per CDR3 protein. Seen here are about 97,000 distinct CDR3 sequences, 35% observed once, and the top ten hold 9.7%. Study results and limitations: A single cell's spiked Jurkat TCR RNA was reportedly detectable among 950,000 to 1,000,000 naive cells.

Between the trimmed V and J ends, which lost 2 bases and 3 bases, there was a span of 20 bases. The CDR3 length is 17 residues. The V gene's germline CDR1 is SEHNR and CDR2 FQNEAQ (reference sequence). This clonotype occurred a few times. No antigen is known for it. This chain links TRBV7-9 with TRBJ2-7; D unclear. The TCR was taken from a human donor in good health. Some libraries in this study had Jurkat cell RNA spiked in. The sequenced sample was naive CD8+ T cells from blood, with Jurkat cell RNA spiked in. Sample subset: FACS-sorted CD8+CD4-CCR7+CD45RA+ naive T cells. This CDR3 is CASSLPPPTEPYYEQYF. DNA of the CDR3: TGTGCCAGCAGCTTACCTCCGCCGACGGAGCCGTACTACGAGCAGTACTTC.